What follows describes a single T cell receptor (beta chain). Its antigen is unidentified. Stated treatment: 15 to 20 received Ad26.COV2.S at low or high dose, single or two shots; about 5 received placebo; per-sample allocation not given. Day 63 following the first vaccine or placebo injection was when the samples were taken. The sample belongs to a study of Ad26.COV2.S vaccination and SARS-CoV-2 variants. Looking at the study overall: Donor was assigned to the Ad26.COV2.S arm of trial COV1001. Ad26.COV2.S was injected intramuscularly once or twice, 56 days apart. Whole-study findings and limits: Greater spike-specific TCR breadth was seen in vaccine recipients than in placebo recipients. The TCR breadth and depth analyses may have produced an underestimate of total T cell responses.

TCRdb keeps only in-frame clones here, not all; method: immunoSEQ multiplex PCR. The top ten hold around a tenth of the sample, which has 200,000 to 250,000 clones, roughly 90% seen once. Germline CDR1 MNHEY, CDR2 SVGEGT. V was pared by 2 bases and J by 1 base, with 2 bases between. The CDR3 covers 12 residues. The sequencing here drew on peripheral blood, taken in a trial of Ad26.COV2.S vaccine versus placebo. The chain couples TRBV6-2 or TRBV6-3 to TRBJ1-2; D is unclear. The source is a person between 18 and 60 years old who received the Ad26.COV2.S COVID-19 vaccine or a placebo. CDR3 DNA sequence: TGTGCCAGCAGTTACAGTAACTATGGCTACACCTTC. Its protein is CASSYSNYGYTF.